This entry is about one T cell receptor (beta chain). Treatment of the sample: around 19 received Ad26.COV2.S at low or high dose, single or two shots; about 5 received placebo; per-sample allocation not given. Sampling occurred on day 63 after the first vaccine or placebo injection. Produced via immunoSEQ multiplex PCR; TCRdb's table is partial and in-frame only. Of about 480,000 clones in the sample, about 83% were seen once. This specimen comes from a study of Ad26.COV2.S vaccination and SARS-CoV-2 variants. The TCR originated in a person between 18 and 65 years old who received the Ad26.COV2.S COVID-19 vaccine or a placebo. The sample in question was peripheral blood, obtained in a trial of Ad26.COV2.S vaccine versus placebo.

For the CDR3, the DNA is TGTGCCAGCAGCCAGGGACAAATTCACACTGAAGCTTTCTTT. This sequence encodes CASSQGQIHTEAFF. V gene TRBV9 combines with J gene TRBJ1-1; TRBD1 might be the D (6 bases). Trimming removed 4 bases from V and 3 bases from J, with 13 bases in between. Germline V CDR1 and CDR2: SGDLS, YYNGEE. The CDR3 totals 14 residues. Using reference TRBV9 and TRBJ1-1 for the parts outside the CDR3, the full variable domain is DSGVTQTPKHLITATGQRVTLRCSPRSGDLSVYWYQQSLDQGLQFLIQYYNGEERAKGNILERFSAQQFPDLHSELNLSSLELGDSALYFCASSQGQIHTEAFFGQGTRLTVV.